The following is a T cell receptor beta chain sequence with its context. Its antigen remains unidentified. RNA transcripts provided the source from which TCR beta CDR3 regions were amplified. First-round RT-PCR targeting the TCR CDR3 was performed with the HTBI primer set. TCRdb used MiXCR to reprocess the multiplex PCR reads, holding one entry per CDR3 protein. Counted here are about 700,000 distinct CDR3 sequences, approximately 14% occurring once; the ten biggest clones make up roughly a tenth. The entry originates in a study of T cells in Graves' hyperthyroidism and ophthalmopathy. General study points: Ophthalmopathy was identified by the model a median about 6.8 months ahead of onset.

The study based diagnoses on clinical symptoms, serum thyroxine and TRAb, thyroid ultrasound and orbital computed tomography. CDR1 and CDR2 (germline): MNHNS, SASEGT. V lost 3 bases and J lost 2, with 13 bases in between. CDR3 length: 15 amino acids. The sequenced material came from blood. The clonotype originates from a woman aged 18-29 years with Graves' hyperthyroidism. V is TRBV6-1 and J is TRBJ1-1; perhaps TRBD1 as D (5 bases). CDR3 region: CASSDGRQLNTEAFF. The CDR3 bases are TGTGCCAGCAGTGATGGGAGACAGCTAAACACTGAAGCTTTCTTT.